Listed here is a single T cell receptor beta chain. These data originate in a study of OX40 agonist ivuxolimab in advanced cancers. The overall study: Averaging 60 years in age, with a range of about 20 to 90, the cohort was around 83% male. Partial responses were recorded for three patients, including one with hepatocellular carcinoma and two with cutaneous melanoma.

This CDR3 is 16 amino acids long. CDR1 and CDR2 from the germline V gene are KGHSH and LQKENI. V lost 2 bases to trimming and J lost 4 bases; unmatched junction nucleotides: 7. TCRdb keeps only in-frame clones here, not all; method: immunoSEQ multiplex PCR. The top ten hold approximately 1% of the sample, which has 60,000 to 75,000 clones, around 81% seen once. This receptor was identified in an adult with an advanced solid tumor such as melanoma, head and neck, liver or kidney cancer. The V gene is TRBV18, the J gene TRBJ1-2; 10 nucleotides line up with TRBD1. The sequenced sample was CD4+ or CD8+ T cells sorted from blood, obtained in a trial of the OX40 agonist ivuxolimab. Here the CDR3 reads CASSPSRDRGGYGYTF. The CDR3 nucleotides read TGTGCCAGCTCACCATCTCGGGACAGGGGAGGCTATGGCTACACCTTC.